The 5 T cell receptor beta chains below come from one sample, sequenced in a study of vaccination and CD4 T cells after COVID-19. These receptors are not linked to any known antigen. Documented treatment: approximately 9-day PBMC culture with coronavirus spike peptide pools or control peptides (ViraFEST assay). An Oncomine TCR Beta short-read assay was used to sequence the DNA from cultured CD4+ T cells. MiXCR, run by TCRdb on the PCR reads, gives a single entry per CDR3 protein. Of over 20,000 distinct CDR3 sequences listed, nearly 50% were seen once; the top ten hold 4.5% to 7%. The sequencing input was CD4+ T cells from blood, cultured in vitro. Receptors were obtained from a human donor who had recovered from COVID-19.

This clonotype was detected only a few times. This chain uses TRBV7-3 with TRBJ2-5; D unclear. Per the germline V gene, CDR1 is SGHTA and CDR2 is FQGTGA. This CDR3 comprises 13 residues. V was pared by 2 bases and J by 5 bases, with 9 bases between. Written as DNA, the CDR3 is TGTGCCAGCAGCTTAGACGTAGTCGAGACCCAGTACTTC. Translating gives CASSLDVVETQYF.

The J gene is TRBJ1-1, the V gene TRBV2, with D maybe TRBD1 (5 bases). V lost 5 bases and J 3 bases, leaving 13 bases between the germline ends. From germline, CDR1 is SNHLY and CDR2 FYNNEI. The CDR3 runs to 14 residues. The CDR3 here is CASSSQGGDTEAFF. CDR3 DNA sequence: TGTGCCAGCAGTTCTCAGGGAGGGGACACTGAAGCTTTCTTT. Based on the CDR3 plus reference TRBV2 and TRBJ1-1, the full variable domain is EPEVTQTPSHQVTQMGQEVILRCVPISNHLYFYWYRQILGQKVEFLVSFYNNEISEKSEIFDDQFSVERPDGSNFTLKIRSTKLEDSAMYFCASSSQGGDTEAFFGQGTRLTVV.

This clonotype was seen a handful of times. The chain has TRBV7-9 and TRBJ1-6; a weak D match, TRBD1 (5 bases). V gave up 6 bases and J gave up 7 bases, with 16 bases separating them. CDR1 is SEHNR and CDR2 is FQNEAQ in the germline V gene (reference sequence). The CDR3 has 15 residues. CDR3 sequence reads: CASRRRDLANSPLHF. Written as DNA, the CDR3 is TGTGCCAGCAGGAGGAGGGACCTTGCCAATTCACCCCTCCACTTT.

This clonotype was observed a handful of times. The V call is TRBV6-4, the J call TRBJ1-5; 7 bases fit TRBD1. The CDR3 runs to 14 residues. Germline V gene lookup returns CDR1 MRHNA and CDR2 SNTAGT. The V gene end was trimmed by 6 bases and the J gene end by 7 bases; junction bases not matched to a gene: 9. CDR3 DNA sequence: TGTGCCAGCAGCATGACAGGGATGGGGCAGCCCCAGCATTTT. This sequence encodes CASSMTGMGQPQHF.

This chain joins TRBV4-1 and TRBJ2-3; D gene ambiguous. V was clipped by 6 bases and J by 8 bases, with 21 bases between them. The CDR3 spans 15 residues. CDR1 MGHRA and CDR2 YSYEKL come from the germline V gene. CDR3 nucleotides: TGCGCCAGCAGAGTGCGCCCCACGGAGTCGGGTACGCAGTATTTT. Its translation: CASRVRPTESGTQYF.